These 27 T cell receptor beta chains were sequenced from one sample in a study of post-analysis software for immune sequencing data (dated by TCRdb to about 2015). Receptor libraries were prepared by PCR. TCRdb names Illumina HiSeq 2500 as the instrument used. To reduce PCR and sequencing biases, unique molecular identifiers were built into the TCR beta cDNA libraries. The public reads were quality trimmed at Q25 with fastp and then assembled into clones with MiXCR by TCRdb, keeping productive beta chains. When rows share a CDR3 protein, they turn into one entry using the most common DNA and genes. Across this sample there are about 560,000 distinct CDR3 sequences, with around 44% seen only once. The ten largest clones capture approximately 1.7% of the sample. Summary of the overall study and its limitations: Patients showed significantly higher frequencies than controls for a handful of TRBV segments, among them TRBV5-6, TRBV5-1 and TRBV20-1.

No antigens are known for them. The sequenced sample was blood. These receptor sequences come from a girl aged 10 to 17 with multiple sclerosis.

The rearrangement joins TRBV29-1 to TRBJ2-1; 7 bases agree with TRBD2. The CDR3 length is 13 residues. Per germline, CDR1 SQVTM and CDR2 ANQGSEA. V lost 6 bases, J lost 8 bases, and 10 bases stayed unmatched. The chain's CDR3 is CSVPRTSLHEQFF. As DNA, the CDR3 is TGCAGCGTCCCCAGGACTAGTCTACATGAGCAGTTCTTC.

This chain uses TRBV4-1 with TRBJ1-2, with a weak D call TRBD1 (5 bases). Germline V gives CDR1 MGHRA, CDR2 YSYEKL. Trimming shortened V by 2 bases and J by 6 bases, and 22 bases separated the two germline ends. CDR3 length: 17 amino acids. CDR3 protein: CASSQQGFPGVDHGYTF. DNA for the CDR3: TGCGCCAGCAGCCAACAAGGGTTTCCGGGGGTCGATCATGGCTACACCTTC.

V gene TRBV9 combines with J gene TRBJ2-3; TRBD2 might be the D (5 bases). The CDR3 totals 14 residues. V was trimmed by 5 bases and J by 0 bases, leaving 10 bases between them. Germline V gene data show CDR1 as SGDLS and CDR2 as YYNGEE. The chain's CDR3 is CASREDLSTDTQYF. In nucleotides, the CDR3 is TGTGCCAGCAGGGAGGACCTTAGCACAGATACGCAGTATTTT.

This clonotype was observed a few times. The CDR3 here is CSVEVQGVNTEAFF. In nucleotides, the CDR3 is TGCAGCGTTGAGGTACAGGGGGTGAACACTGAAGCTTTCTTT. The chain links TRBV29-1 to TRBJ1-1, with TRBD1 matching 8 bases. Germline CDR1 and CDR2: SQVTM and ANQGSEA. This CDR3 has 14 amino acids. V gave up 3 bases and J gave up 0 bases; unmatched junction bases: 3.

The rearrangement joins TRBV7-2 to TRBJ1-1; 8 bases fit TRBD1. In germline, CDR1 is SGHTA, CDR2 FQGNSA. The CDR3 length is 13 residues. Trimming cost V 3 bases and J 10 bases; bases outside gene matches: 7. CDR3: CASSFTQGGGAFF. The CDR3, as DNA: TGTGCCAGCAGCTTCACACAGGGGGGGGGAGCTTTCTTT.

The chain carries TRBV24-1 and TRBJ2-1, with TRBD1 identical over 7 bases. CDR1 is KGHDR and CDR2 is SFDVKD in the germline V gene. This CDR3 has 16 amino acids. The V segment lost 0 bases and the J segment 7 bases; nucleotides outside the gene matches: 8. The CDR3, as DNA: TGTGCCACCAGTGATTTGCCCGGACAGGAGTCGAATGAGCAGTTCTTC. Translating it yields CATSDLPGQESNEQFF.

The V gene is TRBV2, the J gene TRBJ1-5; no clear D. Germline CDR1 and CDR2: SNHLY and FYNNEI. The V end was cut by 4 bases, the J end by 4 bases, with 8 bases between. The length of the CDR3 is 13 residues. The CDR3 sequence: CASSVQRNQPQHF. The CDR3 nucleotides are TGTGCCAGCAGTGTTCAGCGAAATCAGCCCCAGCATTTT.

This clonotype occurred a few times. The V and J genes are TRBV6-5 and TRBJ2-5, with TRBD1 matching 7 bases. This CDR3 has 13 residues. From germline, CDR1 is MNHEY and CDR2 SVGAGI. Trimming removed 6 bases from V and 4 bases from J; junction bases left unmatched: 5. The CDR3 loop is CASSGTDVETQYF. The CDR3 DNA reads as TGTGCCAGCAGCGGGACAGACGTAGAGACCCAGTACTTC.

The DNA for the CDR3 is TGCGCCAGCAGCTTGGAAGCTAGCGGGAGCTACGAGCAGTACTTC. Translated, it gives CASSLEASGSYEQYF. The J gene is TRBJ2-7, the V gene TRBV5-1; 10 bases fit TRBD2. This CDR3 is 15 amino acids long. V dropped 0 bases and J dropped 3; count of bases not matched to a gene: 3. CDR1 is SGHRS and CDR2 is YFSETQ in the germline V gene.

Points on this clonotype: A junction boundary mismatches the germline segment, possibly from a read error. V is TRBV28 and J is TRBJ2-7; D might be TRBD2 (6 bases). CDR1 and CDR2 (germline): MDHEN, SYDVKM. The CDR3 contains 16 residues. CDR3 sequence (DNA): TGTGCCAGCAGTTTTAAGTCGTGGCGGGACGCCTACGAGCACTACTTC. Its protein is CASSFKSWRDAYEHYF.

A few counts support this clonotype. The chain carries TRBV6-5 and TRBJ2-7; 10 nucleotides agree with TRBD1. V gave up 2 bases and J gave up 5 bases; unmatched junction bases: 6. The germline gives CDR1 MNHEY, CDR2 SVGAGI. CDR3 length: 15 amino acids. The CDR3 DNA sequence: TGTGCCAGCAGTTACACCAAGACAGGGGGCGACGAGCAGTACTTC. This encodes CASSYTKTGGDEQYF.

J is TRBJ2-3 and V is TRBV29-1, with a weak D call TRBD1 (6 bases). V dropped 6 bases and J dropped 0 bases, with 13 bases sitting between them. The germline V gene has CDR1 SQVTM and CDR2 ANQGSEA. The CDR3 is 14 amino acids. The CDR3 region has the DNA TGCAGCGTCCTACAGGGTTTTAGCACAGATACGCAGTATTTT. Protein sequence: CSVLQGFSTDTQYF.

The DNA of the CDR3 is TGTGCCAGCAGTAGGGGGACGGACTTACCCCAGCATTTT. It is translated as CASSRGTDLPQHF. V gene TRBV2 combines with J gene TRBJ1-5, with TRBD1 as a possible D gene (6 bases). The CDR3 covers 13 residues. The V and J ends lost 5 bases and 10 bases respectively, with 15 bases between them. CDR1 and CDR2 from the germline V gene are SNHLY and FYNNEI.

A few counts support this clonotype. This chain uses TRBV12-3 or TRBV12-4 with TRBJ2-1, with 16 bases identical to TRBD2. Trimming took 3 bases from V and 6 from J; bases not matched to a gene: 8. This CDR3 comprises 18 residues. The CDR3 nucleotides are TGTGCCAGCAGTTTCCGGGGACTAGCGGGGGGGAATGTCAATGAGCAGTTCTTC. Protein: CASSFRGLAGGNVNEQFF.

Turning to this clonotype: One end of the junction is discordant with germline, which a read error may explain. V gene TRBV12-3 or TRBV12-4 combines with J gene TRBJ1-5; D is unresolved. The CDR3 contains 14 residues. This CDR3 reads CACSYGIGNQPQHF. The DNA for the CDR3 is TGTGCCTGCAGTTACGGGATCGGCAATCAGCCCCAGCATTTT.

The J gene is TRBJ2-6, the V gene TRBV27; 10 bases line up with TRBD1. The CDR3 runs to 16 residues. Looked up from germline, CDR1 is MNHEY and CDR2 is SMNVEV (reference sequence). The V and J ends lost 7 bases and 2 bases, in that order; junction bases with no gene match: 5. CDR3 in amino acids: CASTGTGDTGANVLTF. As DNA, the CDR3 is TGTGCCAGCACCGGGACAGGGGATACTGGGGCCAACGTCCTGACTTTC. The full variable domain, rest sourced from reference TRBV27 and TRBJ2-6, is EAQVTQNPRYLITVTGKKLTVTCSQNMNHEYMSWYRQDPGLGLRQIYYSMNVEVTDKGDVPEGYKVSRKEKRNFPLILESPSPNQTSLYFCASTGTGDTGANVLTFGAGSRLTVL.

This clonotype was detected a few times. The chain employs TRBV5-5 and TRBJ2-4, with D tentatively TRBD1 (5 bases). The CDR3 is made up of 16 amino acids. CDR1 and CDR2 (germline): SGHKS, YYEKEE (reference sequence). The V gene lost 2 bases and the J gene lost 8 bases, with 20 bases spanning the gap. DNA of the CDR3: TGTGCCAGCAGCTTCAGGGTCGGAGTTTTAAGAGACATTCAGTACTTC. This translates into CASSFRVGVLRDIQYF.

This clonotype was seen just once. J is TRBJ1-5 and V is TRBV12-3 or TRBV12-4; no clear D gene. Trimming took off 3 bases at V and 6 bases at J, with 12 bases between the two ends. The CDR3 is 14 residues long. The CDR3 sequence: CASSFGLWGQPQHF. Written as DNA, the CDR3 is TGTGCCAGCAGTTTCGGGTTGTGGGGTCAGCCCCAGCATTTT.

The chain joins TRBV12-3 or TRBV12-4 to TRBJ2-6, with a weak D call TRBD2 (6 bases). The CDR3 spans 18 residues. V was trimmed by 6 bases and J by 1 base, leaving 19 bases between them. The CDR3 nucleotides read TGTGCCAGCAGGGCCCGGGACGGGGGAATTTCTGGGGCCAACGTCCTGACTTTC. The encoded protein is CASRARDGGISGANVLTF.

This clonotype was seen only a few times. The gene calls are TRBV7-2 and TRBJ2-1; 7 bases match TRBD2. V gave up 6 bases and J gave up 3 bases; unmatched junction bases: 5. CDR3 size: 14 residues. Looked up from germline, CDR1 is SGHTA and CDR2 is FQGNSA. The CDR3 nucleotides read TGTGCCAGCAGGCCCCCGGGGGGCTACAATGAGCAGTTCTTC. This encodes CASRPPGGYNEQFF.

The chain links TRBV6-4 to TRBJ2-1; 7 bases fit TRBD2. V was pared by 8 bases and J by 5 bases, with 12 bases of the junction left unmatched. CDR1 is MRHNA, CDR2 SNTAGT, per germline. The CDR3 spans 15 residues. CDR3 sequence: CASGVTSVGNNEQFF. CDR3 in DNA: TGTGCCAGCGGCGTCACTAGCGTGGGCAACAATGAGCAGTTCTTC.

The V gene is TRBV28, the J gene TRBJ1-4; D unclear. Germline CDR1 reads MDHEN; CDR2 reads SYDVKM. This CDR3 region has 15 residues. V lost 6 bases and J 8 bases, leaving 19 bases between the germline ends. DNA for the CDR3: TGTGCCAGCAGCCTAGGAGGGCTAAATGAAGAAAAACTGTTTTTT. It codes for CASSLGGLNEEKLFF.

The rearrangement uses TRBV7-9 and TRBJ2-5, with D perhaps TRBD2 (5 bases). V gave up 5 bases and J gave up 3 bases, with 22 bases separating them. This CDR3 has 17 amino acids. Looked up from germline, CDR1 is SEHNR and CDR2 is FQNEAQ (reference sequence). The CDR3 loop reads CASSAARTTTPEETQYF. The CDR3 DNA is TGTGCCAGCAGCGCGGCCAGGACGACTACCCCGGAAGAGACCCAGTACTTC.

The chain recombines TRBV29-1 with TRBJ2-5; perhaps TRBD2 as D (5 bases). CDR1 and CDR2 (germline): SQVTM, ANQGSEA. With 8 bases removed from V and 4 bases from J, the gap between germline ends came to 17 bases. CDR3 size: 13 residues. Here the CDR3 DNA reads TGCAGCTCTGACTCGGACCGGGGAGAGACCCAGTACTTC. Its protein product is CSSDSDRGETQYF.

DNA for the CDR3: TGTGCCAGCAGCTATTACGATACGCAGTATTTT. This encodes CASSYYDTQYF. The chain employs TRBV11-2 and TRBJ2-3, with unresolved D. Trimming removed 4 bases from V and 6 bases from J, with 5 bases in between. Germline V gives CDR1 SGHAT, CDR2 FQNNGV. This CDR3 is 11 amino acids long.

The chain is built from TRBV5-1 and TRBJ2-1; 10 bases line up with TRBD2. V shed 5 bases, J shed 4 bases, and the junction held 9 bases outside the gene matches. This CDR3 spans 16 amino acids. CDR1 is SGHRS and CDR2 is YFSETQ in the germline V gene. CDR3 nucleotide sequence: TGCGCCAGCAGTAGGGAGAGGACTAGCGGTTACAATGAGCAGTTCTTC. Its translation: CASSRERTSGYNEQFF. Supplemented by reference TRBV5-1 and TRBJ2-1, the full variable domain reads KAGVTQTPRYLIKTRGQQVTLSCSPISGHRSVSWYQQTPGQGLQFLFEYFSETQRNKGNFPGRFSGRQFSNSRSEMNVSTLELGDSALYLCASSRERTSGYNEQFFGPGTRLTVL.

V usage is TRBV28 and J usage is TRBJ2-6; 8 nucleotides match TRBD1. Germline CDR1 and CDR2: MDHEN and SYDVKM. CDR3 length: 13 amino acids. J lost 13 bases, V lost 5 bases, and 7 bases had no gene match. CDR3 loop: CASSVGYRGVLTF. The CDR3 coding sequence is TGTGCCAGCAGTGTAGGCTACAGGGGGGTCCTGACTTTC.